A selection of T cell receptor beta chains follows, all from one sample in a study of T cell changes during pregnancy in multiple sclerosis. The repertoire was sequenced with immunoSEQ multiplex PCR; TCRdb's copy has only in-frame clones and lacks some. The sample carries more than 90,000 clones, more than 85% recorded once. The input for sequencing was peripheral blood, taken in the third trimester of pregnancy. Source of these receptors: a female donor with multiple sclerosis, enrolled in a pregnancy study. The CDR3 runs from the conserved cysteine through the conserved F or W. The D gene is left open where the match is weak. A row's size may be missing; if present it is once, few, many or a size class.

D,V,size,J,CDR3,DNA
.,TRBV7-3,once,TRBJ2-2,CASSPRGSQNTGELFF,TGTGCCAGCAGCCCCAGGGGCAGCCAGAACACCGGGGAGCTGTTTTTT
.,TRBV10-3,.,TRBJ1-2,CAIRTGLNSYGYTF,TGTGCCATCAGGACAGGACTGAACTCCTATGGCTACACCTTC
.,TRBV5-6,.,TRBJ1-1,CASSRTGLQNTEAFF,TGTGCCAGCAGCAGGACGGGACTCCAGAACACTGAAGCTTTCTTT
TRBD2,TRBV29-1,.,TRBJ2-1,CSVAPRRDGGNEQFF,TGCAGCGTTGCACCCCGCCGGGACGGGGGGAATGAGCAGTTCTTC
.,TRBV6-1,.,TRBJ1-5,CASNPAGPNQPQHF,TGTGCCAGCAACCCGGCAGGGCCTAATCAGCCCCAGCATTTT
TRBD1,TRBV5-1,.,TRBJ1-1,CASSLGRGQGMNTEAFF,TGCGCCAGCAGCTTGGGACGGGGACAGGGGATGAACACTGAAGCTTTCTTT
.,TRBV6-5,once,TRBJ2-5,CASSPLSGTQYF,TGTGCCAGCAGTCCCCTAAGCGGTACCCAGTACTTC
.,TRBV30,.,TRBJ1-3,CAWSQGSSSGNTIYF,TGTGCCTGGTCCCAGGGCTCGAGCTCTGGAAACACCATATATTTT
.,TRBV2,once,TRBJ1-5,CASSENRAGNQPQHF,TGTGCCAGCAGTGAAAACAGGGCCGGCAATCAGCCCCAGCATTTT
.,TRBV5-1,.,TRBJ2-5,CASSLFSLEETQYF,TGCGCCAGCAGCTTATTTAGCTTAGAGGAGACCCAGTACTTC
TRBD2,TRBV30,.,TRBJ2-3,CAFLSGNTDTQYF,TGTGCCTTCTTAAGCGGGAACACAGATACGCAGTATTTT
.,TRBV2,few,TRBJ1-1,CASSERYTEAFF,TGTGCCAGCAGTGAACGGTACACTGAAGCTTTCTTT
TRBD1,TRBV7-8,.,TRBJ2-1,CASSFTGVNEQFF,TGTGCCAGCAGTTTTACAGGGGTAAATGAGCAGTTCTTC
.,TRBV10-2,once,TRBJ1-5,CASSQYMGNQPQHF,TGCGCCAGCAGTCAATACATGGGCAATCAGCCCCAGCATTTT
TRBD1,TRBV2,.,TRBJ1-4,CATQSGTGDEKLFF,TGTGCCACCCAATCCGGGACAGGGGACGAAAAACTGTTTTTT
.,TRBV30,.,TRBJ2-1,CAWTTGRRGEQFF,TGTGCCTGGACGACCGGCCGCCGGGGTGAGCAGTTCTTC
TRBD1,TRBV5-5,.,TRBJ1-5,CASSSTGGYSNQPQHF,TGTGCCAGCAGCTCAACAGGGGGATATAGCAATCAGCCCCAGCATTTT
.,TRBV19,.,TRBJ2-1,CASSIRYNEQFF,TGTGCCAGTAGTATACGGTACAATGAGCAGTTCTTC
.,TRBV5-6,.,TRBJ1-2,CASSSRGNYGYTF,TGTGCCAGCAGCTCGCGAGGTAACTATGGCTACACCTTC
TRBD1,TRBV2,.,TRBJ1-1,CASSARQGGHTEAFF,TGTGCCAGCAGCGCCCGGCAGGGGGGCCACACTGAAGCTTTCTTT
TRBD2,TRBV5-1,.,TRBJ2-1,CASCPGLLSNEQFF,TGCGCCAGTTGTCCGGGACTACTCTCCAATGAGCAGTTCTTC
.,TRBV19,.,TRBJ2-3,CASSIGAPGDTQYF,TGTGCCAGTAGTATAGGGGCCCCCGGAGATACGCAGTATTTT
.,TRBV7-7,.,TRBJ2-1,CASSLKGATEQFF,TGTGCCAGCAGTCTTAAAGGGGCAACTGAGCAGTTCTTC
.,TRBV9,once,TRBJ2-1,CASSSGTTGGHEQFF,TGTGCCAGCTCTTCGGGGACTACGGGGGGCCATGAGCAGTTCTTC
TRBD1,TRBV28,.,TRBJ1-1,CASSWRGLGTEAFF,TGTGCCAGCAGTTGGAGGGGGCTGGGCACTGAAGCTTTCTTT
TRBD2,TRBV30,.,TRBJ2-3,CAWSGSGGTDTQYF,TGTGCCTGGAGTGGTAGCGGGGGCACAGATACGCAGTATTTT
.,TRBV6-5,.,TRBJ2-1,CASRYTNYPSYNEQFF,TGTGCCAGCAGGTACACAAACTACCCATCCTACAATGAGCAGTTCTTC
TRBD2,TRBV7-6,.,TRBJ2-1,CASSVSGTSYNEQFF,TGTGCCAGCAGCGTATCCGGGACTAGCTACAATGAGCAGTTCTTC
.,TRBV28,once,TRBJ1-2,CASSQTGNYGYTF,TGTGCCAGCAGCCAAACAGGGAACTATGGCTACACCTTC
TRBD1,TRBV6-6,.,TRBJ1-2,CASSWGQGYSYGYTF,TGTGCCAGCAGTTGGGGACAGGGATACAGCTATGGCTACACCTTC
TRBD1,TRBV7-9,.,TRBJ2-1,CASSLQTGGSEQFF,TGTGCCAGCAGCTTACAGACAGGGGGCAGTGAGCAGTTCTTC
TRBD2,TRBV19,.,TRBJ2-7,CASSTGTSGPYEQYF,TGTGCCAGTAGTACGGGGACTAGCGGACCCTACGAGCAGTACTTC
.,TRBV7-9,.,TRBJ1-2,CASSLESGIGYTF,TGTGCCAGCAGCTTAGAATCAGGGATCGGCTACACCTTC
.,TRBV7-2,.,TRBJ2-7,CASSPGLTRPHYEQYF,TGTGCCAGCAGCCCCGGACTGACCCGACCCCACTACGAGCAGTACTTC
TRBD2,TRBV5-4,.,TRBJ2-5,CASSLATSGRETQYF,TGTGCCAGCAGCTTGGCTACTAGCGGGAGGGAGACCCAGTACTTC
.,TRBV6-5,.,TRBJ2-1,CASSRDSYNEQFF,TGTGCCAGCAGCCGAGACTCTTACAATGAGCAGTTCTTC
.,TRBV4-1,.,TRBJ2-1,CASSQGTASDEQFF,TGCGCCAGCAGCCAGGGGACAGCTAGCGATGAGCAGTTCTTC
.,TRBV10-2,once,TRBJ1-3,CATREAAQRGNTIYF,TGCGCCACTCGGGAGGCAGCCCAAAGGGGAAACACCATATATTTT
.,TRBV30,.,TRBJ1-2,CAWSVLGGLLTYGYTF,TGTGCCTGGAGTGTATTAGGAGGTCTGCTCACCTATGGCTACACCTTC
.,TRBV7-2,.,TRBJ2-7,CASSLSGLPYEQYF,TGTGCCAGCAGCTTATCGGGACTCCCCTACGAGCAGTACTTC
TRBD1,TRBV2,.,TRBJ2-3,CASRDTGVYTDTQYF,TGTGCCAGCAGGGACACAGGGGTGTACACAGATACGCAGTATTTT
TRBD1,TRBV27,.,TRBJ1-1,CASSPHPRFDRGPTEAFF,TGTGCCAGCAGCCCCCACCCCCGCTTCGACAGGGGGCCCACTGAAGCTTTCTTT